The 7 T cell receptor beta chains below all came from one sample that was sequenced in a study of identifying expanded T cells in peripheral blood. TCRdb keeps only in-frame clones here, not all; method: immunoSEQ multiplex PCR. The sample contains more than 85,000 clones, around 89% of which appear only once. The sequenced sample consisted of blood. These receptor sequences come from a person aged 18 to 75 in good health.

This clone was seen a single time. The chain employs TRBV4-2 and TRBJ1-2; D is perhaps TRBD1 (5 bases). This CDR3 region has 13 residues. The V end lost 0 bases, the J end lost 6 bases, and 8 bases lay between the germline ends. Germline CDR1 reads LGHNA; CDR2 reads YNFKEQ. CDR3 in amino acids: CASSQDRGDGYTF. CDR3 nucleotides: TGTGCCAGCAGCCAAGATCGAGGGGATGGCTACACCTTC.

The gene calls are TRBV5-1 and TRBJ1-1; 8 bases line up with TRBD1. CDR1 SGHRS and CDR2 YFSETQ come from the germline V gene. This CDR3 comprises 16 residues. V shed 0 bases and J 0 bases; nucleotides not matched to a gene: 4. Written as DNA, the CDR3 is TGCGCCAGCAGCTTGGCCTCGGACAGGGTGAACACTGAAGCTTTCTTT. Protein product: CASSLASDRVNTEAFF.

The chain recombines TRBV6-5 with TRBJ2-7; 9 bases agree with TRBD1. In germline, CDR1 is MNHEY, CDR2 SVGAGI. The CDR3 contains 15 residues. The ends lost 4 bases at V and 3 bases at J; junction bases unmatched: 7. CDR3 bases: TGTGCCAGCAGTTCCCCGGGACAGGGCCGCTACGAGCAGTACTTC. Protein product: CASSSPGQGRYEQYF.

This sequence joins TRBV9 and TRBJ2-7, with TRBD1 identical over 8 bases. CDR3 length: 16 residues. J gave up 4 bases and V 4 bases, and 13 bases lay outside the gene matches. In germline, CDR1 is SGDLS, CDR2 YYNGEE. CDR3 bases: TGTGCCAGCAGCCGAGGTTTCGGACAGGGAACGTACGAGCAGTACTTC. This sequence encodes CASSRGFGQGTYEQYF. Full variable domain (remainder filled in from reference TRBV9 and TRBJ2-7): DSGVTQTPKHLITATGQRVTLRCSPRSGDLSVYWYQQSLDQGLQFLIQYYNGEERAKGNILERFSAQQFPDLHSELNLSSLELGDSALYFCASSRGFGQGTYEQYFGPGTRLTVT.

The chain is built from TRBV7-9 and TRBJ2-7; unclear D gene. This CDR3 comprises 14 residues. Germline CDR1 is SEHNR and CDR2 is FQNEAQ (reference sequence). The ends were cut back, 2 bases at V and 5 bases at J, with 13 bases in the middle. The CDR3 protein is CASSLIPPRDEQYF. DNA for the CDR3: TGTGCCAGCAGCTTAATCCCTCCGCGAGACGAGCAGTACTTC.

A single count supports this clone. The rearrangement uses TRBV7-9 and TRBJ1-4, with TRBD1 identical over 8 bases. V shed 5 bases and J 8 bases; nucleotides not matched to a gene: 7. This CDR3 is built from 14 residues. Germline assignment: CDR1 SEHNR and CDR2 FQNEAQ (reference sequence). The CDR3 here is CASSIPGGWEKLFF. CDR3 DNA: TGTGCCAGCAGCATCCCAGGGGGCTGGGAAAAACTGTTTTTT.

V is TRBV2 and J is TRBJ2-2, with TRBD2 identical over 11 bases. The V segment lost 6 bases and the J segment 1 base; nucleotides outside the gene matches: 7. CDR1 is SNHLY, CDR2 FYNNEI, per germline. There are 17 residues in the CDR3. CDR3 residues: CASSELLAGVNTGELFF. The CDR3 coding sequence is TGTGCCAGCAGCGAGTTACTAGCGGGAGTGAACACCGGGGAGCTGTTTTTT.